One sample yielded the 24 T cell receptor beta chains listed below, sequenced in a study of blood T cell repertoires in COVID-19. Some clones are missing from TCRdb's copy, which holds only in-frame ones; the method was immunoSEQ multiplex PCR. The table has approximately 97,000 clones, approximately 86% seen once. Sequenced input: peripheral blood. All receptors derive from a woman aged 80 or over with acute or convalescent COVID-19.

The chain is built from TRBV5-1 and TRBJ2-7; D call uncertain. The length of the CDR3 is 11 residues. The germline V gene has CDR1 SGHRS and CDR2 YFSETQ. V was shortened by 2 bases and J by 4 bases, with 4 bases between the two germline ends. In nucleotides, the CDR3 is TGCGCCAGCAGCTTTATGTACGAGCAGTACTTC. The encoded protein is CASSFMYEQYF.

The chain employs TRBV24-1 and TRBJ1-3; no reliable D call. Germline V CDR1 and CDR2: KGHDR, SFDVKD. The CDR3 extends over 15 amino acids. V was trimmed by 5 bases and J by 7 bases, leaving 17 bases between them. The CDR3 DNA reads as TGTGCCACCAGTGCCCTCCCGATGCAGCGGAACACCATATATTTT. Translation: CATSALPMQRNTIYF.

CDR3 DNA sequence: TGTGCCAGCAGCCCCCTCCGCGGGGGCGGGGGGGCCGTCTGGTACGAGCAGTACTTC. This encodes CASSPLRGGGGAVWYEQYF. The chain joins TRBV21-1 to TRBJ2-7; the table assigns TRBD2, which was not confirmed against the DNA. TRBV21-1 is a documented pseudogene. The CDR3 contains 19 residues.

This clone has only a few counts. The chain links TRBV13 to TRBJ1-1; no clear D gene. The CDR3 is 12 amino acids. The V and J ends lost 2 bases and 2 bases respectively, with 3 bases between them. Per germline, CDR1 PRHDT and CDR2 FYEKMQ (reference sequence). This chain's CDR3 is CASSLLNTEAFF. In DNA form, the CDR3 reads TGTGCCAGCAGCTTATTAAACACTGAAGCTTTCTTT.

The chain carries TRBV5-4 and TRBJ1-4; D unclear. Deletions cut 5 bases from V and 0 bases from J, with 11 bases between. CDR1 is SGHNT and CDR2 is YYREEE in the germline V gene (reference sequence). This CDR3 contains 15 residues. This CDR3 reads CASSRNSATNEKLFF. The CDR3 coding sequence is TGTGCCAGCAGTCGCAACAGTGCAACTAATGAAAAACTGTTTTTT.

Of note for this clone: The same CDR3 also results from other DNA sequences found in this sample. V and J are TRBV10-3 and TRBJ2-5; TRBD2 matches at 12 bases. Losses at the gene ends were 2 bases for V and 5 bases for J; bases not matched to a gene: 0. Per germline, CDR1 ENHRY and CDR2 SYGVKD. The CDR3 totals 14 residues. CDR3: CAISETSGGETQYF. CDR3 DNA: TGTGCCATCAGTGAGACTAGCGGGGGGGAGACCCAGTACTTC.

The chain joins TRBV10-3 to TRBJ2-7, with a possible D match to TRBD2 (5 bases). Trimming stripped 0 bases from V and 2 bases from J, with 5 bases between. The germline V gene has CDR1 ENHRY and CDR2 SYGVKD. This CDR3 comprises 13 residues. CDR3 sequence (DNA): TGTGCCATCAGTGAGTCGCGGGCCTACGAGCAGTACTTC. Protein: CAISESRAYEQYF.

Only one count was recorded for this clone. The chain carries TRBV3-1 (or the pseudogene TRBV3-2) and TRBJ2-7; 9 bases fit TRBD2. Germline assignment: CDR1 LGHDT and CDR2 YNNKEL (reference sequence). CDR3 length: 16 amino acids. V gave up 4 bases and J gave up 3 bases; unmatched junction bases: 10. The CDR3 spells CASSPLGSGGRYEQYF. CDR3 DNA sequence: TGTGCCAGCAGCCCCTTGGGTAGCGGGGGCCGCTACGAGCAGTACTTC.

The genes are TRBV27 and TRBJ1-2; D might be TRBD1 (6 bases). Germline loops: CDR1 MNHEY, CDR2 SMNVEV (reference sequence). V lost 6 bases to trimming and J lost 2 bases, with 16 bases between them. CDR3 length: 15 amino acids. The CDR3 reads CASSQYYDRNYGYTF. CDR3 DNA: TGTGCCAGCAGCCAATATTACGACAGGAACTATGGCTACACCTTC.

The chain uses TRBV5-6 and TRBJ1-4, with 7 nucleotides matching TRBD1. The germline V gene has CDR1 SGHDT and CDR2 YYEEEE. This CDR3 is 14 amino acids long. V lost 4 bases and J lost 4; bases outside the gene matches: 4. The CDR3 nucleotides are TGTGCCAGCAGCCTACAGGGGATTAATGAAAAACTGTTTTTT. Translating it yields CASSLQGINEKLFF.

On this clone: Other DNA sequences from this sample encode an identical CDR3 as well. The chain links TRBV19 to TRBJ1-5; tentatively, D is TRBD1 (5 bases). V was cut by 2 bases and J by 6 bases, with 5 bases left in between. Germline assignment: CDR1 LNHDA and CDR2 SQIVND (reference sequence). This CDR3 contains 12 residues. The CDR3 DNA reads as TGTGCCAGTAGTATACAGGGTCAGCCCCAGCATTTT. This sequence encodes CASSIQGQPQHF.

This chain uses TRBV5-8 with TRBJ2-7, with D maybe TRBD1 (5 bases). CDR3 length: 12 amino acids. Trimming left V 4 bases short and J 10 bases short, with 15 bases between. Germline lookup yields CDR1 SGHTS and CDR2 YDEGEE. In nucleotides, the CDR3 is TGTGCCAGCAGCACCGACCGACAGCGTCAGTACTTC. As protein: CASSTDRQRQYF.

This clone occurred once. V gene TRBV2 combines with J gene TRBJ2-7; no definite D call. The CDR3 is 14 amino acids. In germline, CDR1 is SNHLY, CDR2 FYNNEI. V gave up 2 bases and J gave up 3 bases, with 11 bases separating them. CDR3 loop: CASSEWFNYYEQYF. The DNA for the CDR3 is TGTGCCAGCAGTGAATGGTTTAACTACTACGAGCAGTACTTC.

The CDR3 reads CASSLSLAVNTGELFF. In DNA, the CDR3 is TGTGCCAGCAGCTTGTCGCTAGCTGTTAACACCGGGGAGCTGTTTTTT. The chain has TRBV5-4 and TRBJ2-2, with a possible D match to TRBD2 (5 bases). V lost 1 base and J 2 bases, leaving 12 bases between the germline ends. This CDR3 has 16 residues. From germline, CDR1 is SGHNT and CDR2 YYREEE (reference sequence).

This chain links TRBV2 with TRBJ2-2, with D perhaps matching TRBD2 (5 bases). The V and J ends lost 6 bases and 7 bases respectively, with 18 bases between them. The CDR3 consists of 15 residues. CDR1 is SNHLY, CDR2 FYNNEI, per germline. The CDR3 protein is CASRGPSGYGGELFF. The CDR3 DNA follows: TGTGCCAGCAGAGGGCCATCGGGGTACGGCGGGGAGCTGTTTTTT.

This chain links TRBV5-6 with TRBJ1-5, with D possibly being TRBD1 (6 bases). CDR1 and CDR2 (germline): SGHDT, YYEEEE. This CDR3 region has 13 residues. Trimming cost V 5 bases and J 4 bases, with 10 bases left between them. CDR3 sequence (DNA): TGTGCCAGCAGTCAGAGGGGGAATCAGCCCCAGCATTTT. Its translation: CASSQRGNQPQHF.

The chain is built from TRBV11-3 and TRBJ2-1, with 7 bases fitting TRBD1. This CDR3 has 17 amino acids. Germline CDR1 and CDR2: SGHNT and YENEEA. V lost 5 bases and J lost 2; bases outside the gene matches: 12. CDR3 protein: CASSPPRGTDTYNEQFF. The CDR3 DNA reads TGTGCCAGCAGCCCCCCTAGGGGGACAGATACCTACAATGAGCAGTTCTTC.

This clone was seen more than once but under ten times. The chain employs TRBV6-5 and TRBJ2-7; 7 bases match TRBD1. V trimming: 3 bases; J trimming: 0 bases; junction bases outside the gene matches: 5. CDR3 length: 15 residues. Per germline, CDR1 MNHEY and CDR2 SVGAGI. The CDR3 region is CASSYIRGRSYEQYF. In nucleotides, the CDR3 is TGTGCCAGCAGTTATATAAGGGGGCGCTCCTACGAGCAGTACTTC.

In DNA, the CDR3 is TGCAGCGTTGTCGGGGGGCTCGGGGAGACCCAGTACTTC. As protein: CSVVGGLGETQYF. The chain has TRBV29-1 and TRBJ2-5, with a possible D match to TRBD2 (7 bases). CDR1 is SQVTM, CDR2 ANQGSEA, per germline. CDR3 length: 13 amino acids. V was shortened by 4 bases and J by 5 bases, with 14 bases between the two germline ends. Full variable domain (missing parts from reference TRBV29-1 and TRBJ2-5): SAVISQKPSRDICQRGTSLTIQCQVDSQVTMMFWYRQQPGQSLTLIATANQGSEATYESGFVIDKFPISRPNLTFSTLTVSNMSPEDSSIYLCSVVGGLGETQYFGPGTRLLVL.

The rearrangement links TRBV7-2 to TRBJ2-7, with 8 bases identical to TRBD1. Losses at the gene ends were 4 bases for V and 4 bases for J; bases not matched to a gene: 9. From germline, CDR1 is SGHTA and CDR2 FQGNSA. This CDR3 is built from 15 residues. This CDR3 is CASSSGQGLSYEQYF. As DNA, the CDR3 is TGTGCCAGCAGCTCCGGACAGGGTCTTTCGTACGAGCAGTACTTC.

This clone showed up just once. CDR3 coding DNA: TGCGCCAGCAGCCAAGAGGCCGCCATTGGTGAGCAGTTCTTC. This sequence encodes CASSQEAAIGEQFF. The rearrangement joins TRBV4-1 to TRBJ2-1; no reliable D call. Germline CDR1 reads MGHRA; CDR2 reads YSYEKL. The CDR3 consists of 14 residues. V was trimmed by 0 bases and J by 9 bases, leaving 12 bases between them.

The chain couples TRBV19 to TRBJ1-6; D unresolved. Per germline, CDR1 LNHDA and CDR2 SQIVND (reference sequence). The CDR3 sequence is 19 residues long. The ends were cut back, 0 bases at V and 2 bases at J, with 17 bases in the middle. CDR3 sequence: CASSIDLPRTPAYNSPLHF. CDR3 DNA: TGTGCCAGTAGTATAGATCTCCCCAGGACTCCTGCCTATAATTCACCCCTCCACTTT.

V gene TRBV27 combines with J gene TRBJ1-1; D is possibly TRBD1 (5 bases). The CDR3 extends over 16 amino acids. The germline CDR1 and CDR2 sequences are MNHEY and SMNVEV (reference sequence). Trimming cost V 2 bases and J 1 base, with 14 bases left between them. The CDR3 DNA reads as TGTGCCAGCAGTTTAAGAAGGGGAGGGTGGAACACTGAAGCTTTCTTT. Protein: CASSLRRGGWNTEAFF.

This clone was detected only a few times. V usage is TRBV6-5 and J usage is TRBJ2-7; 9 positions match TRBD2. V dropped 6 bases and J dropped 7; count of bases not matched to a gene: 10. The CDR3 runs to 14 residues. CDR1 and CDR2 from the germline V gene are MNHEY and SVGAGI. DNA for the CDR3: TGTGCCAGCAGCCTCCCGAGAGCGGGGGGAGAGCAGTACTTC. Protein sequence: CASSLPRAGGEQYF.